Below, 8 T cell receptor beta chains from the same sample are listed, as sequenced in a study of technical replicates of blood from a few donors. Assay: immunoSEQ multiplex PCR; the TCRdb copy retains only in-frame clones and omits some. The data contain fewer than 110,000 clones, nearly 96% of them seen just once; the ten biggest clones take up approximately 0.2%. Sequencing input: T cells isolated from PBMCs. The source of these receptors is a human donor in good health.

This clone was observed once. V usage is TRBV6-5 and J usage is TRBJ1-1, with D possibly matching TRBD1 (5 bases). The ends were cut back, 0 bases at V and 4 bases at J, with 12 bases in the middle. In germline, CDR1 is MNHEY, CDR2 SVGAGI. The CDR3 length is 15 residues. This CDR3 reads CASSYSAGMGTEAFF. As DNA, the CDR3 is TGTGCCAGCAGTTACTCCGCAGGGATGGGCACTGAAGCTTTCTTT.

The gene calls are TRBV18 and TRBJ1-4; no reliable D call. The CDR3 runs 15 residues. V lost 3 bases, J lost 8 bases, and 16 bases lay in between. Germline V gene sequence: CDR1 KGHSH, CDR2 LQKENI. The CDR3 bases are TGTGCCAGCTCACCGGAAACAGTATATCCCGAAAAACTGTTTTTT. This codes for CASSPETVYPEKLFF.

The CDR3 spells CASSLFGSTDTQYF. The CDR3 nucleotides are TGTGCCAGCAGCTTGTTCGGTAGCACAGATACGCAGTATTTT. The chain combines TRBV5-4 with TRBJ2-3; unclear D gene. V lost 1 base and J lost 0, with 6 bases in between. The V gene's germline CDR1 is SGHNT and CDR2 YYREEE (reference sequence). This CDR3 is 14 amino acids long.

The chain joins TRBV28 to TRBJ2-7, with D tentatively TRBD2 (5 bases). This CDR3 is 15 amino acids long. Per the germline V gene, CDR1 is MDHEN and CDR2 is SYDVKM. Trimming cost V 2 bases and J 4 bases, with 15 bases left between them. CDR3 bases: TGTGCCAGCAGTTTAAGAGGGAGAATAGATTACGAGCAGTACTTC. It encodes CASSLRGRIDYEQYF.

This chain connects TRBV5-1 to TRBJ2-7; the match to TRBD2 covers 8 bases. The V gene's germline CDR1 is SGHRS and CDR2 YFSETQ. This CDR3 region has 15 residues. J gave up 4 bases and V 5 bases, and 11 bases lay outside the gene matches. CDR3: CASSRVGLEEYEQYF. In nucleotides, the CDR3 is TGCGCCAGCAGTCGGGTGGGACTAGAGGAATACGAGCAGTACTTC. The variable domain in full, completed from reference TRBV5-1 and TRBJ2-7, reads KAGVTQTPRYLIKTRGQQVTLSCSPISGHRSVSWYQQTPGQGLQFLFEYFSETQRNKGNFPGRFSGRQFSNSRSEMNVSTLELGDSALYLCASSRVGLEEYEQYFGPGTRLTVT.

The chain recombines TRBV7-6 with TRBJ2-7, with D possibly TRBD2 on 5 matching bases. This CDR3 region has 15 residues. In germline, CDR1 is SGHVS, CDR2 FNYEAQ. V was clipped by 1 base and J by 2 bases, with 12 bases between them. The CDR3 protein is CASSLGREVTYEQYF. CDR3 in DNA: TGTGCCAGCAGCTTAGGACGGGAAGTGACCTACGAGCAGTACTTC.

V usage is TRBV19 and J usage is TRBJ1-2, with TRBD1 matching 8 bases. This CDR3 region has 13 residues. After removal of 2 bases from V and 13 bases from J, the junction contained 9 bases not matched to a gene. The germline V gene has CDR1 LNHDA and CDR2 SQIVND (reference sequence). CDR3 loop: CASSITTGEFCTF. DNA for the CDR3: TGTGCCAGTAGTATAACGACAGGGGAATTCTGCACCTTC.

The CDR3 DNA is TGTGCCAGCTCACCAGAGGCTAGCGGGGCCGGTACGCAGTATTTT. Its translation: CASSPEASGAGTQYF. The chain couples TRBV18 to TRBJ2-3; 9 bases are a match to TRBD2. Germline trimming cut 2 bases from V and 8 bases from J; bases unmatched to any gene: 8. The CDR3 spans 15 residues. Germline V gene data show CDR1 as KGHSH and CDR2 as LQKENI.